The sequence of this T cell receptor (beta chain) was determined in a study of OX40 agonist ivuxolimab in advanced cancers. Study information: Patient treatment consisted of intravenous ivuxolimab administration every 2 weeks at 0.01 to 10 mg/kg.

Produced via immunoSEQ multiplex PCR; TCRdb's table is partial and in-frame only. The data show about 62,000 clones, roughly 80% seen once. Regarding the study as a whole: Dosing at 0.1 to 3.0 mg/kg was accompanied by clonal expansion of CD4+ and CD8+ blood T cells by week 6.

To note about this clone: The antigen remains undetermined.

Germline V lookup: CDR1 LNHDA, CDR2 SQIVND (reference sequence). The ends lost 3 bases at V and 6 bases at J; junction bases unmatched: 5. This CDR3 is 13 amino acids long. Samples of blood were obtained at baseline, on cycle 4 day 1, and on cycle 7 day 1. Sequenced here: CD4+ or CD8+ T cells sorted from blood, sampled in a trial of the OX40 agonist ivuxolimab. The J gene is TRBJ2-7, the V gene TRBV19; 7 nucleotides align to TRBD1. This TCR was recovered from an adult with an advanced solid tumor such as melanoma, head and neck, liver or kidney cancer. The CDR3 loop reads CASSIGTALEQYF. The CDR3 nucleotides are TGTGCCAGTAGTATCGGGACAGCCCTCGAGCAGTACTTC.